This T cell receptor beta chain was obtained from a study of cytomegalovirus exposure and HLA in healthy donors (dated by TCRdb to about 2017). About the study as a whole: In an earlier analysis of some 610 of the donors, roughly 300 Gb of sequence data and 100 million or so unique TCR beta sequences from 180 million or so T cells were reported. A later genetic analysis took genome-wide SNP genotypes for about 55% of the 666 donors and used that subset as a discovery cohort. Roughly 300 gigabases of sequencing data and approximately 85 million unique TCR sequences were included in an early release covering roughly 700 HLA-typed donors. Donor age, sex, ethnicity and CMV serostatus were compiled together with the repertoire data. The later analysis used no new phenotypic data to find candidate immune exposures, relying instead on TCR beta sequences and their occurrence across donors. Of the roughly 400 genotyped donors, over 70% fell in the genetic ancestry cluster associated with self-reported Caucasian donors. All discovery cohort repertoires had been generated on a single sequencing platform. The aim of the study was to test whether cataloging public T cell receptors could identify signatures of past pathogen exposure. In a later analysis, previously published TCR beta repertoires from 666 donors were re-analyzed and high-resolution HLA genotyping was added so that TCR occurrence patterns could be studied. Roughly 5 DR-DQ haplotypes were handled as single units for association and clustering, since linkage in the cohort was strong. The T cell repertoires of 550 to 850 subjects were profiled by immunosequencing and related to cytomegalovirus serostatus. On average, roughly 240,000 unique TCR beta nucleotide sequences were sequenced per donor among 398 genotyped donors of the cohort, with roughly 18% of those sequences being non-productive. Class I and class II HLA loci were covered by the typing at four-digit resolution. Along with the roughly 670-subject first cohort, a separate validation cohort of over a hundred different subjects was used. An earlier analysis of fewer than 700 of the donors applied high-throughput TCR beta sequencing to assess whether each TCR beta V gene segment acted as functional or pseudogenic. The number of typed donors differed by locus: about 620-630 for A, B, C, DRB1 and DQB1; 500 to 550 for DQA1; about 600 for DPA1; and around 450 for DPB1. High-throughput TCR immunosequencing, statistical association of individual TCRs with disease status, and machine learning were combined to predict cytomegalovirus infection status.

The CDR3, from cysteine to phenylalanine, totals 15 residues. Only CDR3 DNA remains: 45 bases, in frame from the first base. At the junction V is shortened by 0 bases and J by 1 base, with 9 bases in between. The germline V gene specifies SGHDN as CDR1 and FVKESK as CDR2. Libraries came from the immunoSEQ multiplex PCR assay. A mixture of 60 forward primers for TCR Vbeta segments and 13 reverse primers for TCR Jbeta segments was used in the multiplex PCR. The CDR3 region of rearranged TCR beta genes was amplified from genomic DNA by a multiplex PCR assay. On the Illumina HiSeq System, the amplified TCR beta libraries were sequenced as 87-base-pair reads. As for the authors' bioinformatics: A later analysis tallied some 79 million unique TCR beta chains across the 666 repertoires, and around 12 million of those chains were shared by two or more donors. To remove PCR and sequencing errors, raw reads were error-corrected and collapsed into unique sequences using a nearest-neighbor algorithm that merged closely related sequences. CDR3 sequences were aligned to IMGT reference sequences to assign V, D and J gene segments. Each retained sequence needed at least a six-nucleotide match to both a V gene segment and a J gene segment. Rearrangements were classified as productive when the CDR3 lacked stop codons and remained in frame with V and J, and all other rearrangements were classified as non-productive. Following IMGT convention, CDR3 was defined as the stretch from the second conserved V-encoded cysteine to the conserved J-encoded phenylalanine. The earlier analysis of some 580 of the donors excluded any sequence lacking an unambiguous match to a single V gene segment. In an earlier analysis of approximately 590 of the donors, V segments were called functional above 56.7% productive rearrangements and were called segregating when the between-donor standard deviation exceeded 5%. A statistical classification framework was built to diagnose cytomegalovirus status from the catalog of TCR beta chain sequences. In a later analysis, TCR nucleotide sequences were compared against IMGT/GENE-DB human TR gene sequences so that V and J genes could be assigned. A later analysis assigned CDR3 sequences and most-parsimonious VDJ recombination scenarios with the TCRdist pipeline. In a later analysis, each TCR beta chain was defined by its CDR3 amino acid sequence together with its V-gene family, and reads lacking a unique V-gene family were excluded. In a later analysis, some 600 highly shared, low-generation-probability nucleotide sequences were removed to address suspected cross-contamination and a sequencing artifact. For each public chain, a later analysis derived a clonal expansion index from normalized ranks of inferred template counts within each repertoire. In a later analysis, generation probabilities were computed with a VDJ recombination model fitted to out-of-frame rearrangements, and the resulting probabilities were checked against IGoR. In a later analysis, hypergeometric tests were used to score TCR-TCR, TCR-HLA and TCR-CMV co-occurrence, with a repertoire-size bias correction applied to TCR pairs. To estimate false discovery rates, a later analysis permuted the HLA or CMV assignments 20 times. In a later analysis, co-occurring TCRs were grouped with DBSCAN, and TCRdist sequence similarity was added when clustering was performed within HLA-allele-positive subsets. Repertoires with fewer than 30,000 or more than 120,000 public chains were left out of co-occurrence clustering, as were five repertoires with anomalous nucleotide sharing. TCRdb's version of the immuneACCESS table is confined to in-frame rearrangements and falls short of the full clone set. An unresolved V gene accounts for under half of the shortfall where checked; the remainder is of unknown origin. V, J and clone size are those of that table, while D and trimming were read from the DNA. This sample lists roughly 190,000 clones; around three quarters were detected once. Of the sample, 13% to 15% falls within the top ten clones.

In total, approximately 700 healthy bone marrow donors made up the cohort. Cohort members were all nominally healthy when sampled, although unrecorded immune exposures were likely present. The donor was CMV seropositive and was included in the group of 289 seropositive cohort members. Every donor gave a peripheral blood sample, and the peripheral blood mononuclear cells from that sample were used for TCR beta sequencing. Genomic DNA extraction from the blood cell samples was performed with the Qiagen DNeasy Blood Extraction Kit. The paper's findings and limits, for the study overall: In an earlier analysis of over 550 of the donors, most TCR beta V segments were observed in productive rearrangements about 90% or about 30% of the time, broadly matching IMGT annotations. The authors suggested that the approach could potentially be generalized to other disease states and immunological phenotypes. A cluster of highly shared sequence variants was judged likely to represent a technical artifact of the sequencing pipeline. Roughly uniform sequencing depth across donors was assumed in presence/absence analyses, although this assumption may not hold. In a later analysis, 16,951 TCR beta sequences were associated with specific HLA alleles at a false discovery rate of 0.05. In vitro tests confirmed that a few of the cytomegalovirus-associated TCR beta chains recognize cytomegalovirus antigens. A total of around 150 TCR beta chains were listed by the study as associated with cytomegalovirus. When HLA alleles, especially DR and DQ, strongly co-occurred, attributing TCR associations to individual alleles was difficult. A further reported finding was that TCR beta sequences accurately predicted the HLA-A and HLA-B alleles for most subjects in the first cohort. CMV serostatus was the only immune exposure information available for the cohort. A later analysis found that TCR association rates varied across HLA loci, with DRB1 alleles showing the most associated TCRs and HLA-C alleles the fewest. Across donors, most TCR sequences were observed very rarely, whereas some public TCRs were present in many individuals. A later analysis found that HLA-associated TCR beta chains were more clonally expanded and had lower generation probabilities than equally common non-associated chains. In a later analysis, most CMV-associated TCR beta chains were found to appear HLA-restricted, with HLA associations seemingly driven largely by CMV exposure. In both the original and validation cohorts, the classifier was reported to diagnose cytomegalovirus status with high specificity and sensitivity. This cohort had only TCR beta chains sequenced, and the lack of alpha or paired-chain data limited which features could be detected. The earlier analysis of approximately 560 of the donors excluded about 16 rarely observed V segments, including chromosome 9 orphons, because counts were too low. An association between a missense DCLRE1C variant and V-gene and J-gene trimming of TCR beta chains was found in a later genetic analysis and replicated in an independent cohort. According to a later genetic analysis, donors in an Asian-associated ancestry cluster had fewer N-insertions in productive TCRs than the approximately 650-donor mean. The 87-base-pair reads could not distinguish some IMGT-functional V segments, including TRBV6-2 and TRBV6-3, so those segments were excluded. Correlated functional status among segregating V segments might reflect linkage disequilibrium, but an unknown experimental factor could not be ruled out. According to a later analysis, parvovirus B19, influenza, CMV and Epstein-Barr virus appeared linked to several top co-occurrence clusters. Because HLA typing was missing for some donors at each locus, association tests included only the typed subset.

Concerning this clone: Its antigen is unknown. No base quality values were provided; no much bigger clone lies one nucleotide off.

Specimen: PBMCs. The chain uses TRBV14 and TRBJ1-1; the D gene is unclear. The TCR sequence derives from a woman aged 25 to 39 in good health and CMV-seropositive. In nucleotide form, the sequence is TGTGCCAGCAGCCAAGACTCTGGGCAGAACACTGAAGCTTTCTTT. This yields the protein CASSQDSGQNTEAFF.